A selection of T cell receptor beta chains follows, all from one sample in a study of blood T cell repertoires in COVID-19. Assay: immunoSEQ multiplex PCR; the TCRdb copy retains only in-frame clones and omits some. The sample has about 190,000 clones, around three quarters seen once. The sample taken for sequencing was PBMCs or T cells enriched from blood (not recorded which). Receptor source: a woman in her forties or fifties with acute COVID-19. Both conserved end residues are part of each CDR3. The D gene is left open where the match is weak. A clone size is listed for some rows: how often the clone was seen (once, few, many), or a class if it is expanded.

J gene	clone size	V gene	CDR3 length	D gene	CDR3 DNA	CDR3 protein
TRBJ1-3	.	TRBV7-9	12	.	TGTGCCAGCAGCTTCGTCGGAAACACCATATATTTT	CASSFVGNTIYF
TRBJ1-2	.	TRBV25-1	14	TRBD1	TGTGCCAGCAGTGGAACCGGGACAGGGGGCGGCTACACCTTC	CASSGTGTGGGYTF
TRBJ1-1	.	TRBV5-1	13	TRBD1	TGCGCCAGCAGCTTGGGTACAGGGGCTGAAGCTTTCTTT	CASSLGTGAEAFF
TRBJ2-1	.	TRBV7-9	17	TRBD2	TGTGCCAGCAGCGCGGGCCTAGCGGGGGCCTCCTACAATGAGCAGTTCTTC	CASSAGLAGASYNEQFF
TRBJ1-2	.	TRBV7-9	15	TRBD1	TGTGCCAGCAGCATACGCGACAGGGATGCATATGGCTACACCTTC	CASSIRDRDAYGYTF
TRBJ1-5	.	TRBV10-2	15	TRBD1	TGCGCCAGCAGTCAGACAGGGGCGCCCAATCAGCCCCAGCATTTT	CASSQTGAPNQPQHF
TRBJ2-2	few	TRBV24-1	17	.	TGTGCCACCAGTGATTTTACAGCAGCACCGAACACCGGGGAGCTGTTTTTT	CATSDFTAAPNTGELFF
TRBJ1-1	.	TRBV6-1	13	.	TGTGCCAGCAGTTTCGCAGATAACACTGAAGCTTTCTTT	CASSFADNTEAFF
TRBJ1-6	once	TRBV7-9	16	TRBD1	TGTGCCAGCAGCTCAGAAACCGGGACAGGGCGTTCACCCCTCCACTTT	CASSSETGTGRSPLHF
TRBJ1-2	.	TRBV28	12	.	TGTGCCAGCAACCGCAGGGATGATGGCTACACCTTC	CASNRRDDGYTF
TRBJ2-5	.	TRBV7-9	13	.	TGTGCCAGCAGCTTTTCCAGCCAAGAGACCCAGTACTTC	CASSFSSQETQYF
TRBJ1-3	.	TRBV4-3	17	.	TGCGCCAGCAGCCAAGGGACGGGGGTCTTCTCTGGAAACACCATATATTTT	CASSQGTGVFSGNTIYF
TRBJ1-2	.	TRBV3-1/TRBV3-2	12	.	TGTGCCAGCAGCCAAGAAGGGAGGGGCTACACCTTC	CASSQEGRGYTF
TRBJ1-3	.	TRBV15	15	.	TGTGCCACCAGCAGAGAGGGCGGACCGGGGAACACCATATATTTT	CATSREGGPGNTIYF
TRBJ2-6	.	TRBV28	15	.	TGTGCCAGCAGTTCCGGGGGATCTGGGGCCAACGTCCTGACTTTC	CASSSGGSGANVLTF
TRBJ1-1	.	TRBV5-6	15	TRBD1	TGTGCCAGCAGCTTGTATTCCGCAGGGGGCCCTGAAGCTTTCTTT	CASSLYSAGGPEAFF
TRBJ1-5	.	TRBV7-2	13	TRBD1	TGTGCCAGCAGCCCCCGGGACAGGGAGCCCCAGCATTTT	CASSPRDREPQHF
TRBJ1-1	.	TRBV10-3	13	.	TGTGCCATCAGGAAAGGGGGTGACACTGAAGCTTTCTTT	CAIRKGGDTEAFF
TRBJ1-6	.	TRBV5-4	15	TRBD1	TGTGCCAGCAGCCCACGGACAGGGAATAATTCACCCCTCCACTTT	CASSPRTGNNSPLHF
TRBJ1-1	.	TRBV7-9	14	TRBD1	TGTGCCAGCAGGCCCGGGACAGGGAACACTGAAGCTTTCTTT	CASRPGTGNTEAFF
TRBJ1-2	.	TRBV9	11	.	TGTGCCAGCAGCGCCAGGGACTCGCACACCTTC	CASSARDSHTF
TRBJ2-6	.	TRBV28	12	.	TGTGCCAGCACCTTAGGGGCCAACGTCCTGACTTTC	CASTLGANVLTF
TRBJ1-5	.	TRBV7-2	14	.	TGTGCCAGTGAGAGGGGGGGTGGCAATCAGCCCCAGCATTTT	CASERGGGNQPQHF
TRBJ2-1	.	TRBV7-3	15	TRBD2	TGTGCCAGCAGCTTTCTAGCGGGGGGGTTTAATGAGCAGTTCTTC	CASSFLAGGFNEQFF
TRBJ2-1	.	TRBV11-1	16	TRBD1	TGTGCCAGCAGCCCGGGACAGTCAGAAACCTACAATGAGCAGTTCTTC	CASSPGQSETYNEQFF
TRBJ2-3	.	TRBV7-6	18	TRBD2	TGTGCCAGCAGCTTAGGGTCTGGCAGCGGGGCCGAATTAGGTACGCAGTATTTT	CASSLGSGSGAELGTQYF
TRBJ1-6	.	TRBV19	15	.	TGTGCCAGTAGTGTGTGGGGCGACGCTGATTCACCCCTCCACTTT	CASSVWGDADSPLHF
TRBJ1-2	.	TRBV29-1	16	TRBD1	TGCAGCGTTGGGAGAGAAAGGGACAGCCGTAACTATGGCTACACCTTC	CSVGRERDSRNYGYTF
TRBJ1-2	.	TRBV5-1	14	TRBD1	TGCGCCAGCAGCTTGGAGGGACAGGGATCCGGCTACACCTTC	CASSLEGQGSGYTF
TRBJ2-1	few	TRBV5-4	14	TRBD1	TGTGCCAGCAGCGCTGGGACAGCCTACAATGAGCAGTTCTTC	CASSAGTAYNEQFF
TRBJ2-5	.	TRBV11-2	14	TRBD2	TGTGCCAGCAGCTTTTCGGGGGGGTCAGAGACCCAGTACTTC	CASSFSGGSETQYF